Included here is one T cell receptor beta chain sequence, with context. Its antigen is still unknown. Then a second PCR, running about 6 to 11 cycles, was carried out with a sample-barcoded 5' primer and a J-beta primer mix. MiXCR, applied by TCRdb to the 5' RACE reads, yields one record per CDR3 protein. The sample records more than 800,000 distinct CDR3 sequences, around 30% being singletons. Isolated PBMCs totaled at least 7 million in each sample. The sample originates from a study of blood T cells in healthy people across ages. The study, taken as a whole, reports: Whereas aged donors had fewer naive CD4+ cells, long-lived donors had more of them and higher diversity. A roughly linear age-dependent decrease characterized TCR beta diversity per million T cells.

Losses at the gene ends were 3 bases for V and 7 bases for J; bases not matched to a gene: 8. The CDR3 extends over 14 amino acids. Germline V gene data show CDR1 as SGHRS and CDR2 as YFSETQ. The source is a woman at least 80 years old in good health. Source material: blood. The chain carries TRBV5-1 and TRBJ2-5; 8 bases are shared with TRBD1. The CDR3 DNA follows: TGCGCCAGCAGCTGGGAAGCAGGGGGCAGGACCCAGTACTTC. This sequence encodes CASSWEAGGRTQYF.